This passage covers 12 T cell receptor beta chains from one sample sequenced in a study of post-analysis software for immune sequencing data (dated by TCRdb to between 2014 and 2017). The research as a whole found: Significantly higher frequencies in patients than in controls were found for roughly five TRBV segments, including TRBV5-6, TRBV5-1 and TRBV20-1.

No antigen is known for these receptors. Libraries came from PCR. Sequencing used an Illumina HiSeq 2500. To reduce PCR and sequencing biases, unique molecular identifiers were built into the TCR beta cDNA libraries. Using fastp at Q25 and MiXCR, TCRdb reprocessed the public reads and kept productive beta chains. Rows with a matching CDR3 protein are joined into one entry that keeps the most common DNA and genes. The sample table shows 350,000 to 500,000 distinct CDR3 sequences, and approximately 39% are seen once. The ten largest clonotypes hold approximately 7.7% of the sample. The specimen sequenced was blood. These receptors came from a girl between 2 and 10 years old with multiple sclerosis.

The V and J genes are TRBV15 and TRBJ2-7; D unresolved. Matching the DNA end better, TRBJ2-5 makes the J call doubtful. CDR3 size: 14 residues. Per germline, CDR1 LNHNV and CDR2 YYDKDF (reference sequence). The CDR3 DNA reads TGTGCCACCAGCAGAGATGACCCGAGGGAGACCCAGTACTTC. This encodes CATSRDDPRETQYF.

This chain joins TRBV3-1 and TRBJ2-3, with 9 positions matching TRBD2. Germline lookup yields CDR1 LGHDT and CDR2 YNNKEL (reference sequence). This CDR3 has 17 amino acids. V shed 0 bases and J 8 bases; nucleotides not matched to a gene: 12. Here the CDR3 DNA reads TGTGCCAGCAGCCAAGATCCCCTAGCGGGGCGTTATAGTACGCAGTATTTT. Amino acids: CASSQDPLAGRYSTQYF.

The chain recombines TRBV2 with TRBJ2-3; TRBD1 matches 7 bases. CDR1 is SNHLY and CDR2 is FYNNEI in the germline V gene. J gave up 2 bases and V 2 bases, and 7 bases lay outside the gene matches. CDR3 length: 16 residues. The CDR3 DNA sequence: TGTGCCAGCAGTGAAAGACAGGGCCCACTCACAGATACGCAGTATTTT. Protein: CASSERQGPLTDTQYF.

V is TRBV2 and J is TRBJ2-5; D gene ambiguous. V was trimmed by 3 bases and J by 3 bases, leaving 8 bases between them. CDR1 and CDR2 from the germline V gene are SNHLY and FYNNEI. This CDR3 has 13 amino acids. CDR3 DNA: TGTGCCAGCAGTGAGGAGCGAGAAGAGACCCAGTACTTC. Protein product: CASSEEREETQYF.

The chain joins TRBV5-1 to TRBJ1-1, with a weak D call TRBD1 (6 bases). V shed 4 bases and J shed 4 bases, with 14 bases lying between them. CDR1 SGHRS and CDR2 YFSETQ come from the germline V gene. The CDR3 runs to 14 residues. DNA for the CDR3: TGCGCCAGCAGCACCGACCGAGGGGGCACTGAAGCTTTCTTT. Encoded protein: CASSTDRGGTEAFF.

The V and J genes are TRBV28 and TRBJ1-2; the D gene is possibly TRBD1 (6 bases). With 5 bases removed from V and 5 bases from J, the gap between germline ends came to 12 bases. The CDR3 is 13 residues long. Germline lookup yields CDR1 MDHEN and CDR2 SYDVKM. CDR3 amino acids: CASSTGQPYGYTF. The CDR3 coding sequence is TGTGCCAGCAGTACCGGACAGCCATATGGCTACACCTTC.

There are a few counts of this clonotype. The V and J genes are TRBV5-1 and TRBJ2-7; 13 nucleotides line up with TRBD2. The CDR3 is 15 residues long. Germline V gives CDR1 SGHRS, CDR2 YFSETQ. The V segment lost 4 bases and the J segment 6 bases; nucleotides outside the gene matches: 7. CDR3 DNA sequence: TGCGCCAGCAGCGCCGGACTAGCGGGGGAGATCGAGCAGTACTTC. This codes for CASSAGLAGEIEQYF.

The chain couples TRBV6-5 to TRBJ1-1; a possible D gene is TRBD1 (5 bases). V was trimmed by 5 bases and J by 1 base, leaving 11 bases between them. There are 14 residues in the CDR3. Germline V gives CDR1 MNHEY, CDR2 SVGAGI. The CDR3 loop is CASSQGRTNTEAFF. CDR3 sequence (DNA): TGTGCCAGCAGTCAGGGACGGACGAACACTGAAGCTTTCTTT.

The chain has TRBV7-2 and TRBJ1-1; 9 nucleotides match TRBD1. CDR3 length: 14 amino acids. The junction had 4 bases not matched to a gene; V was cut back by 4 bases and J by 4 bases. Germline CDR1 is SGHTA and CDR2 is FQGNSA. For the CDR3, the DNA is TGTGCCAGCAGCTCACAGGGGGCTCGCACTGAAGCTTTCTTT. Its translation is CASSSQGARTEAFF.

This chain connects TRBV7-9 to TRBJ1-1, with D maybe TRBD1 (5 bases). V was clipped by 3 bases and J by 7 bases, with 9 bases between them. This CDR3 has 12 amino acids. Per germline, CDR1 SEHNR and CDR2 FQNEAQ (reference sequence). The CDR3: CASSLGRYEAFF. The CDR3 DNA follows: TGTGCCAGCAGCTTGGGACGGTATGAAGCTTTCTTT.

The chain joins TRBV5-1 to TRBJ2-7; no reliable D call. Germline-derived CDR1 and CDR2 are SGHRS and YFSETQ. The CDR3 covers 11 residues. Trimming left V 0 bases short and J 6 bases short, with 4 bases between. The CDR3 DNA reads TGCGCCAGCAGCTTGGCGAGCGAGCAGTACTTC. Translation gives CASSLASEQYF.

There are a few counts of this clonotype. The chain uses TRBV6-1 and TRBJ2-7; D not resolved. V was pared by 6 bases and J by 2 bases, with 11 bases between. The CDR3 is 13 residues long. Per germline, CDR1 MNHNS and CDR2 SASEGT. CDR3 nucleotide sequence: TGTGCCAGCAGGGATCTCGCCCCCTACGAGCAGTACTTC. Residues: CASRDLAPYEQYF.